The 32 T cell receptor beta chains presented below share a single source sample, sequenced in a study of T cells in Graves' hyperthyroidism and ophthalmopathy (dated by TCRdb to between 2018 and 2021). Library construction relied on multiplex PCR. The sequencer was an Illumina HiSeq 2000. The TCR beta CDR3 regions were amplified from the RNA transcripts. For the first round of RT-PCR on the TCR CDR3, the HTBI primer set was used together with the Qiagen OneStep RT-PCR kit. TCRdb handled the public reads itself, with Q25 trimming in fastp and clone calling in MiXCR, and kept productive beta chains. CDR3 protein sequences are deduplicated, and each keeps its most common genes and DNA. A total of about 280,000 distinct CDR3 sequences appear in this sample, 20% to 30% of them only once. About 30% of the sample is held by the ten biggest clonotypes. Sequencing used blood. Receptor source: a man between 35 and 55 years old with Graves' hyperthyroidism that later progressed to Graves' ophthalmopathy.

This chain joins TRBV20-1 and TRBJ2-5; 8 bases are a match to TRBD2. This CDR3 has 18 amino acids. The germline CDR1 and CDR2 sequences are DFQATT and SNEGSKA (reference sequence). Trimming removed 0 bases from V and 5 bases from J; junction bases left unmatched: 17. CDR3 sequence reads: CSARDLGVAGGPWETQYF. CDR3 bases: TGCAGTGCTAGAGATTTGGGAGTGGCGGGAGGCCCTTGGGAGACCCAGTACTTC.

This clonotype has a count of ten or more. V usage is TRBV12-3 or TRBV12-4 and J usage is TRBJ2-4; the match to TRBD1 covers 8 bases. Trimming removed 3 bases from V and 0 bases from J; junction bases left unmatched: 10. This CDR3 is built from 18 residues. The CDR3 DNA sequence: TGTGCCAGCAGTTTCGACAGGGGCCCGATAGTAGCCAAAAACATTCAGTACTTC. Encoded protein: CASSFDRGPIVAKNIQYF.

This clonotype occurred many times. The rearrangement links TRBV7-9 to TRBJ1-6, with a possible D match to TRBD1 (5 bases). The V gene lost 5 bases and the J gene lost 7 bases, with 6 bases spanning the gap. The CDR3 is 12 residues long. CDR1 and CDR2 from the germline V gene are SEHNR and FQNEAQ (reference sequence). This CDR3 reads CASSRQNSPLHF. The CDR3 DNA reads TGTGCCAGCAGCCGACAGAATTCACCCCTCCACTTT.

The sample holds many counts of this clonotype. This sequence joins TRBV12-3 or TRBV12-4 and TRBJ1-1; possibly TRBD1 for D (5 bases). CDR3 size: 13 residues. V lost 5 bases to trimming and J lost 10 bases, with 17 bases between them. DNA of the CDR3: TGTGCCAGCAGTCGGGGGTTAGAGGTGGCAGCTTTCTTT. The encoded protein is CASSRGLEVAAFF.

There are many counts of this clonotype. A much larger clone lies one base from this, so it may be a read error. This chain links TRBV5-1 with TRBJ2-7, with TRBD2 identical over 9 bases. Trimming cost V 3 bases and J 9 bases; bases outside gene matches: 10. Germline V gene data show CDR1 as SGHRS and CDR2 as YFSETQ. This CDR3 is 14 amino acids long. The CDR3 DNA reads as TGCGCCAGCAGCTCGGAAGGAGCGGGAGGCTTGCAGTACTTC. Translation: CASSSEGAGGLQYF.

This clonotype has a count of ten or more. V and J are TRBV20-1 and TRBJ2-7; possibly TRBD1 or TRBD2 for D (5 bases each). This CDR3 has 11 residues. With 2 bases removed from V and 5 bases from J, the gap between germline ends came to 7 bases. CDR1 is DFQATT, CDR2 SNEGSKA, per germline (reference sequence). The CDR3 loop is CSARQGDEQYF. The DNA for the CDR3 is TGCAGTGCTAGACAGGGAGACGAGCAGTACTTC.

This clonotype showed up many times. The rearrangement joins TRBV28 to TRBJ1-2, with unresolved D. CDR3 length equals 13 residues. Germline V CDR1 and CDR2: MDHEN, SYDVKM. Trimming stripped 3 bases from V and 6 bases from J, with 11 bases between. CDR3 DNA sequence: TGTGCCAGCAGTTTTTCAAGGGAAGATGGCTACACCTTC. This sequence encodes CASSFSREDGYTF.

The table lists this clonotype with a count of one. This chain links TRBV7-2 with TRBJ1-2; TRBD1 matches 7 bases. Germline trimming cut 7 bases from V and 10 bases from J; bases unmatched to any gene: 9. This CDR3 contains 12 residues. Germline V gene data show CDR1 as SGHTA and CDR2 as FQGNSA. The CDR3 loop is CASKGQGDVYTF. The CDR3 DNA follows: TGTGCCAGCAAGGGCCAGGGGGATGTCTACACCTTC.

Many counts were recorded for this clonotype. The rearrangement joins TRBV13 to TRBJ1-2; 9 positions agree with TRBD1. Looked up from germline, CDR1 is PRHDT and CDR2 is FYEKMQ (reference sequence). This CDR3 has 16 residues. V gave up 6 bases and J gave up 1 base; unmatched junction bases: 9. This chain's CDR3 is CASSRDREELNYGYTF. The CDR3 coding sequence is TGTGCCAGCAGTCGGGACAGGGAAGAACTTAACTATGGCTACACCTTC.

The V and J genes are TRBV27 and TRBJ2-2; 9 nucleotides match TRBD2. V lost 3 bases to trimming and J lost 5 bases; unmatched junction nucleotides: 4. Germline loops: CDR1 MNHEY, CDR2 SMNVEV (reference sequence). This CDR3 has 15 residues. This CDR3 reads CASSFISGSTGELFF. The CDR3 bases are TGTGCCAGCAGTTTCATTAGCGGGAGTACCGGGGAGCTGTTTTTT.

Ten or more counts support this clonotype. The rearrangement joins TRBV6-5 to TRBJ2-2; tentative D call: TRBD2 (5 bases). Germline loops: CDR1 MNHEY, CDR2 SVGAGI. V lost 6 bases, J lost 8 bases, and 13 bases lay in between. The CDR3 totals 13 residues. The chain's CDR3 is CASSPNVAGELFF. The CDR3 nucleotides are TGTGCCAGCAGCCCAAATGTAGCGGGGGAGCTGTTTTTT.

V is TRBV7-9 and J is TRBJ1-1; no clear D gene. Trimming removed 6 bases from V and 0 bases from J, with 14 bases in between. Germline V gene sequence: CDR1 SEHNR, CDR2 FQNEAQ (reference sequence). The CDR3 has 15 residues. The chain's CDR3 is CASSAPTLMNTEAFF. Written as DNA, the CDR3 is TGTGCCAGCAGTGCCCCGACACTCATGAACACTGAAGCTTTCTTT.

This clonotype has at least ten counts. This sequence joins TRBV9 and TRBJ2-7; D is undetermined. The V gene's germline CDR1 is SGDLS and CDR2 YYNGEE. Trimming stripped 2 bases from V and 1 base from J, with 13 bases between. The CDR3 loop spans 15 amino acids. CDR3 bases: TGTGCCAGCAGCGTCGGATTCGACCCTTCCTACGAGCAGTACTTC. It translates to CASSVGFDPSYEQYF.

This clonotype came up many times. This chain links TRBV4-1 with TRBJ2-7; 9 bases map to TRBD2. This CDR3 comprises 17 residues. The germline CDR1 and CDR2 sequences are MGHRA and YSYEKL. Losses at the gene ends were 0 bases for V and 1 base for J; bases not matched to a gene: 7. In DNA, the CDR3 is TGCGCCAGCAGCCAAGAAACGTCGCTAGCGGGATCCTACGAGCAGTACTTC. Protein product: CASSQETSLAGSYEQYF.

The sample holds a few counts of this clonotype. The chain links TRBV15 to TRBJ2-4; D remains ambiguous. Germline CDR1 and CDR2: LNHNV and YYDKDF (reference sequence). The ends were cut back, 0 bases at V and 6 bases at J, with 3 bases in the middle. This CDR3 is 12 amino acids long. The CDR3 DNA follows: TGTGCCACCAGCAGAGAGGGAAACATTCAGTACTTC. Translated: CATSREGNIQYF.

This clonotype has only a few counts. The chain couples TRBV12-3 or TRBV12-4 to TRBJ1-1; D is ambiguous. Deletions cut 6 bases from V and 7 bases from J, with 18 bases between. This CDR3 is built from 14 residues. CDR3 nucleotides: TGTGCCAGCAGCTTTACGATAAATAAAGATGAAGCTTTCTTT. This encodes CASSFTINKDEAFF.

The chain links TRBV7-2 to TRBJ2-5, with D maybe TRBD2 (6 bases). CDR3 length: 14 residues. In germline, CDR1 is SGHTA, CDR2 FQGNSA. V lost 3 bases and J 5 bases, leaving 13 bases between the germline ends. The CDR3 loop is CASSFARGRETQYF. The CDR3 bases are TGTGCCAGCAGCTTTGCCCGGGGGAGGGAGACCCAGTACTTC.

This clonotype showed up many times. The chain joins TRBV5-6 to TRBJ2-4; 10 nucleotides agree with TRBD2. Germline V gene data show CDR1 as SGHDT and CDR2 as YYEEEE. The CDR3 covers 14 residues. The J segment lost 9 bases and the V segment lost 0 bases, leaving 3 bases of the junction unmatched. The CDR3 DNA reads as TGTGCCAGCAGCTTGGTGGCTAGCGGGGGCATTCAGTACTTC. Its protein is CASSLVASGGIQYF.

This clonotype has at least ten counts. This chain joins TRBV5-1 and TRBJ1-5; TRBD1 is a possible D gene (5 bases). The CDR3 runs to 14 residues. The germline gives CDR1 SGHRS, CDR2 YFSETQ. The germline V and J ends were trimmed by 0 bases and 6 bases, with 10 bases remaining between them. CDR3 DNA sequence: TGCGCCAGCAGCTTGGACGGGGCGACTCAGCCCCAGCATTTT. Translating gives CASSLDGATQPQHF.

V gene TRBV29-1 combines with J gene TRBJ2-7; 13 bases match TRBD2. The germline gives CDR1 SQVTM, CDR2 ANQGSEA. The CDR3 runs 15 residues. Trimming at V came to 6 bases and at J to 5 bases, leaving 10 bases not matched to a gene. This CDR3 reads CSVLGLAGAGDEQYF. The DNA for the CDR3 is TGCAGCGTCCTTGGACTAGCGGGAGCTGGAGACGAGCAGTACTTC.

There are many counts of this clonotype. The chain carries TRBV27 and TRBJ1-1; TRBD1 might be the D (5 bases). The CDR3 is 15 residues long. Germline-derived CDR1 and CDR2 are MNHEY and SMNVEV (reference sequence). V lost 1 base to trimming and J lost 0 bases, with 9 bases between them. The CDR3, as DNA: TGTGCCAGCAGTTTATTCCCGGACATGAACACTGAAGCTTTCTTT. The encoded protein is CASSLFPDMNTEAFF.

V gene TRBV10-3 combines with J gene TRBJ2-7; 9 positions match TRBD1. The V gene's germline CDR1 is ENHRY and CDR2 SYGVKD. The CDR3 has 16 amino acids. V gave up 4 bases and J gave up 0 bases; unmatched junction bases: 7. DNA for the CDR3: TGTGCCATCAGTGCAGGGGGGACAGGGACCTCCTACGAGCAGTACTTC. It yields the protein CAISAGGTGTSYEQYF.

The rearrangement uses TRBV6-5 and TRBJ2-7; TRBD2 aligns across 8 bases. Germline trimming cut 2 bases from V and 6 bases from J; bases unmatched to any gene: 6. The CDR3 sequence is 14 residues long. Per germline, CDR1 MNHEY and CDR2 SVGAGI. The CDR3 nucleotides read TGTGCCAGCAGTTACCAACTAGCGGAGGCCGAGCAGTACTTC. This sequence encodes CASSYQLAEAEQYF.

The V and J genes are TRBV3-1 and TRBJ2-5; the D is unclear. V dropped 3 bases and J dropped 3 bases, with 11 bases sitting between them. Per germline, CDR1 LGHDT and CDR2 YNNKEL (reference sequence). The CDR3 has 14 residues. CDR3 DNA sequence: TGTGCCAGCAGCCATATTTACGGTAAAGAGACCCAGTACTTC. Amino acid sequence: CASSHIYGKETQYF.

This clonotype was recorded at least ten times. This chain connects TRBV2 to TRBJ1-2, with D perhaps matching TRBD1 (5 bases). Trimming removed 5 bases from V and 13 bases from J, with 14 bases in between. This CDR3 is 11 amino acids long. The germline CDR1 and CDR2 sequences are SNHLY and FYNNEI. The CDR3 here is CASSPGTPLTF. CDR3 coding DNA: TGTGCCAGCAGTCCTGGGACGCCACTCACCTTC.

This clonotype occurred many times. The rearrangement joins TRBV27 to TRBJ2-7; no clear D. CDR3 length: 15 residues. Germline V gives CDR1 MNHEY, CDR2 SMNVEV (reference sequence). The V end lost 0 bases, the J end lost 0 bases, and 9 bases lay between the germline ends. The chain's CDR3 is CASSLSGTLSYEQYF. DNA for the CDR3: TGTGCCAGCAGTTTATCCGGTACACTCTCCTACGAGCAGTACTTC.

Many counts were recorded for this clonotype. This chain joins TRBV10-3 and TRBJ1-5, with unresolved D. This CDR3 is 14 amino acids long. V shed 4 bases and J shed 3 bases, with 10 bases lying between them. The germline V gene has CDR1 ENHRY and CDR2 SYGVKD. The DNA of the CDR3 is TGTGCCATCAGTGTCGGACGGAACAATCAGCCCCAGCATTTT. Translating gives CAISVGRNNQPQHF.

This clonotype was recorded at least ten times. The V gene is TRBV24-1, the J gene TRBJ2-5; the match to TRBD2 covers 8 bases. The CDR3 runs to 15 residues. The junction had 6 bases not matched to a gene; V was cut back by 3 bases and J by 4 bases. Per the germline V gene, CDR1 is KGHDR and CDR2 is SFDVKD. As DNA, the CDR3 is TGTGCCACCAGTGATCCTATTAGCGGGACAGAGACCCAGTACTTC. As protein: CATSDPISGTETQYF.

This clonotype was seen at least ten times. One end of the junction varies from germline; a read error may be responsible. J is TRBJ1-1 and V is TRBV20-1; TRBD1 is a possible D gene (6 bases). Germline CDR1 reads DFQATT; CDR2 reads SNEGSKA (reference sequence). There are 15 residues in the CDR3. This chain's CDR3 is CSARDPLQGNTGAFF. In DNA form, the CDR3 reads TGCAGTGCTAGAGATCCCCTTCAGGGGAACACTGGAGCTTTCTTT.

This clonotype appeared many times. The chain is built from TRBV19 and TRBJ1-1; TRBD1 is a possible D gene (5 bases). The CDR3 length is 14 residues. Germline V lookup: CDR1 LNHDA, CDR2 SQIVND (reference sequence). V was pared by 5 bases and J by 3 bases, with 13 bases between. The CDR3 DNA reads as TGTGCCAGTAGTTCCGGCCAAGGGGACACTGAAGCTTTCTTT. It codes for CASSSGQGDTEAFF.

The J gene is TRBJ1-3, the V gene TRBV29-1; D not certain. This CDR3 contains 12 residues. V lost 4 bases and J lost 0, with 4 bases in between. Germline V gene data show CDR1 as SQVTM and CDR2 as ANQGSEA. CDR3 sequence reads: CSVVDSGNTIYF. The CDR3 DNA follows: TGCAGCGTTGTTGACTCTGGAAACACCATATATTTT. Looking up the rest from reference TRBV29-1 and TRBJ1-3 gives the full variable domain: SAVISQKPSRDICQRGTSLTIQCQVDSQVTMMFWYRQQPGQSLTLIATANQGSEATYESGFVIDKFPISRPNLTFSTLTVSNMSPEDSSIYLCSVVDSGNTIYFGEGSWLTVV.

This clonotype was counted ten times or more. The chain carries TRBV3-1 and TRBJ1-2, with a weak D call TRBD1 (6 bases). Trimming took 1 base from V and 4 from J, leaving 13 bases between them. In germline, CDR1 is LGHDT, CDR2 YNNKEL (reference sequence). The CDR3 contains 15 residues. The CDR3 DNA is TGTGCCAGCAGCCAAGGAAGTCTCAGGGGCTATGGCTACACCTTC. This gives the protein CASSQGSLRGYGYTF.